This T cell receptor (beta chain) was obtained from a study of early stage breast cancer tumors. CDR3 size: 15 residues. The V end was cut by 0 bases, the J end by 5 bases, with 11 bases between. CDR1 and CDR2 from the germline V gene are SGHAT and FQNNGV. Whole-study results and caveats: Blood repertoires resembled normal breast more than tumor.

Worth noting for this clone: No antigen is known for it.

The repertoire was sequenced with immunoSEQ multiplex PCR; TCRdb's copy has only in-frame clones and lacks some. The table includes nearly 70,000 clones, more than 70% detected once. The V and J genes are TRBV11-2 and TRBJ1-5, with D perhaps TRBD1 (6 bases). The sequenced material came from blood. The TCR comes from a person between 35 and 49 years old with breast cancer. CDR3 residues: CASSLDPQGDQPQHF. The CDR3 DNA reads TGTGCCAGCAGCTTAGATCCACAGGGCGATCAGCCCCAGCATTTT.